The 12 T cell receptor beta chains given below trace back to one sample, sequenced in a study of beta chain features in type 1 diabetes. Study-wide results and caveats: Shorter TCRB CDR3s, moderately but significantly so, marked every one of the four CD4+ subsets in Type 1 diabetes patients.

These receptors lack a known antigen. Sequencing targeted expressed TCRB transcripts, as all isolated RNA had been reverse transcribed. Sequenced by immunoSEQ multiplex PCR; TCRdb stores in-frame clones only, minus some. The sample has approximately 280,000 clones; approximately 16% are singletons. Input material: naive CD4+ T cells from blood. These receptors originate from a man between 18 and 29 years old with type 1 diabetes.

This clone was counted only a few times. V is TRBV15 and J is TRBJ2-1; 11 bases are a match to TRBD2. This CDR3 comprises 17 residues. V dropped 0 bases and J dropped 5; count of bases not matched to a gene: 6. Germline V CDR1 and CDR2: LNHNV, YYDKDF (reference sequence). CDR3 protein: CATSRDLSGRVNNEQFF. DNA for the CDR3: TGTGCCACCAGCAGAGATCTTAGCGGGAGGGTCAACAATGAGCAGTTCTTC.

V gene TRBV7-9 combines with J gene TRBJ2-7; possible D gene TRBD1, 6 bases. CDR3 length: 14 residues. V lost 7 bases to trimming and J lost 3 bases, with 16 bases between them. CDR1 and CDR2 from the germline V gene are SEHNR and FQNEAQ (reference sequence). Here the CDR3 DNA reads TGTGCCAGCACCCCGCTGAACAGGGACTACGAGCAGTACTTC. It translates to CASTPLNRDYEQYF.

The chain recombines TRBV9 with TRBJ2-1; 7 bases line up with TRBD1. Trimming took 4 bases from V and 4 from J; bases not matched to a gene: 5. The CDR3 sequence is 14 residues long. Germline CDR1 SGDLS, CDR2 YYNGEE. The CDR3 loop is CASSTWTGYNEQFF. CDR3 DNA sequence: TGTGCCAGCAGCACCTGGACAGGTTACAATGAGCAGTTCTTC.

J is TRBJ2-3 and V is TRBV20-1; 7 bases are a match to TRBD2. Per the germline V gene, CDR1 is DFQATT and CDR2 is SNEGSKA (reference sequence). V was pared by 5 bases and J by 10 bases, with 3 bases of the junction left unmatched. The CDR3 sequence is 10 residues long. This chain's CDR3 is CSAHRGAQYF. The DNA of the CDR3 is TGCAGTGCTCACCGGGGGGCGCAGTATTTT.

The chain joins TRBV5-5 to TRBJ2-3; a possible D gene is TRBD1 (6 bases). CDR1 is SGHKS, CDR2 YYEKEE, per germline (reference sequence). The CDR3 runs 16 residues. V was clipped by 4 bases and J by 1 base, with 16 bases between them. This CDR3 reads CASSPGRDKGTDTQYF. The CDR3 nucleotides read TGTGCCAGCAGCCCTGGCAGGGACAAGGGCACAGATACGCAGTATTTT.

The sample holds a few counts of this clone. CDR3 bases: TGTGCCAGCAGTCCTAGGGGGGGGATGACCACAGATACGCAGTATTTT. Translated: CASSPRGGMTTDTQYF. The rearrangement joins TRBV2 to TRBJ2-3; D is perhaps TRBD2 (7 bases). Looked up from germline, CDR1 is SNHLY and CDR2 is FYNNEI. Trimming took off 5 bases at V and 2 bases at J, with 17 bases between the two ends. The CDR3 consists of 16 residues.

The gene calls are TRBV15 and TRBJ2-5, with a possible D match to TRBD1 (6 bases). The CDR3 sequence is 13 residues long. V lost 1 base and J lost 4, with 7 bases in between. The germline V gene has CDR1 LNHNV and CDR2 YYDKDF (reference sequence). The CDR3, as DNA: TGTGCCACCAGCAGAGCCAGGGGAGAGACCCAGTACTTC. It specifies CATSRARGETQYF.

V gene TRBV4-3 combines with J gene TRBJ2-7; maybe TRBD1 (6 bases). Trimming stripped 2 bases from V and 4 bases from J, with 9 bases between. The CDR3 totals 13 residues. Germline assignment: CDR1 LGHNA and CDR2 YSLEER. Written as DNA, the CDR3 is TGCGCCAGCAGCCAATTTCAGGGGTACGAGCAGTACTTC. Translated, it gives CASSQFQGYEQYF.

This clone was found a few times. The chain couples TRBV5-6 to TRBJ1-1; D remains unclear. CDR3 length: 14 amino acids. The V gene lost 4 bases and the J gene lost 5 bases, with 15 bases spanning the gap. Germline assignment: CDR1 SGHDT and CDR2 YYEEEE. The CDR3 protein is CASSPSGRTTEAFF. The CDR3 DNA sequence: TGTGCCAGCAGCCCATCGGGCCGGACTACTGAAGCTTTCTTT.

The chain is built from TRBV30 and TRBJ1-2; D remains ambiguous. There are 15 residues in the CDR3. Trimming took off 2 bases at V and 8 bases at J, with 21 bases between the two ends. CDR1 and CDR2 (germline): GTSNPN, SVGIG (reference sequence). The CDR3 sequence: CAWSLDGGSLPGYTF. As DNA, the CDR3 is TGTGCCTGGAGTCTGGACGGAGGCTCCCTGCCAGGCTACACCTTC.

The V gene is TRBV5-1, the J gene TRBJ2-7, with D perhaps matching TRBD1 (5 bases). Deletions cut 0 bases from V and 3 bases from J, with 13 bases between. The germline CDR1 and CDR2 sequences are SGHRS and YFSETQ. CDR3 length: 15 residues. CDR3 DNA sequence: TGCGCCAGCAGCTTGGCTTCGCAGGGCTACTACGAGCAGTACTTC. Its protein product is CASSLASQGYYEQYF.

This chain's CDR3 is CASSYGQGPDTQYF. In DNA, the CDR3 is TGCGCCAGCAGCTACGGACAGGGCCCAGATACGCAGTATTTT. This chain links TRBV5-1 with TRBJ2-3, with 8 bases identical to TRBD1. CDR3 size: 14 residues. Unmatched junction bases numbered 4, after V lost 3 bases and J lost 4 bases. Germline CDR1 is SGHRS and CDR2 is YFSETQ.